What follows are 9 T cell receptor beta chains derived from one specimen sequenced in a study of shared clonotypes between healthy human individuals. The repertoire was sequenced with immunoSEQ multiplex PCR; TCRdb's copy has only in-frame clones and lacks some. The data show more than 2 million clones, about 95% seen once. Naive CD8 cells lacked CD45RO, underwent positive selection for CCR7 and left out terminally differentiated effector memory CD45RA+ cells. Sequencing used naive CD8+ T cells sorted from blood. The receptors stem from a man between 18 and 35 years old in good health.

This chain links TRBV7-9 with TRBJ2-7, with D hard to call. The V gene lost 3 bases and the J gene lost 5 bases, with 11 bases spanning the gap. The CDR3 loop spans 13 amino acids. The germline V gene encodes CDR1 SEHNR and CDR2 FQNEAQ (reference sequence). For the CDR3, the DNA is TGTGCCAGCAGCTTGTCAGAGGCCGACGAGCAGTACTTC. It specifies CASSLSEADEQYF.

CDR3 coding DNA: TGTGCCATTAGGAACAGTTCCTATGGCTACACCTTC. Its protein product is CAIRNSSYGYTF. The chain is built from TRBV10-3 and TRBJ1-2; no reliable D call. Trimming shortened V by 9 bases and J by 4 bases, and 12 bases separated the two germline ends. CDR1 is ENHRY and CDR2 is SYGVKD in the germline V gene. There are 12 residues in the CDR3.

This chain joins TRBV28 and TRBJ2-7, with a weak D call TRBD2 (7 bases). The CDR3 runs 12 residues. From germline, CDR1 is MDHEN and CDR2 SYDVKM. V was cut by 8 bases and J by 6 bases, with 14 bases left in between. This CDR3 reads CASGGGPPEQYF. CDR3 coding DNA: TGTGCCAGCGGGGGGGGCCCGCCCGAGCAGTACTTC.

Comments on this clone: Within the sample, other DNA sequences also encode this same CDR3. CDR3 in DNA: TGTGCCTGGAGTGTAGCCGGGACCGGGGAGCTGTTTTTT. It yields the protein CAWSVAGTGELFF. V gene TRBV30 combines with J gene TRBJ2-2, with unresolved D. This CDR3 contains 13 residues. The V end was cut by 0 bases, the J end by 5 bases, with 7 bases between. Germline lookup yields CDR1 GTSNPN and CDR2 SVGIG (reference sequence).

The rearrangement uses TRBV5-1 and TRBJ1-1; TRBD1 might be the D (5 bases). This CDR3 is 16 amino acids long. Germline V lookup: CDR1 SGHRS, CDR2 YFSETQ. V was trimmed by 3 bases and J by 1 base, leaving 16 bases between them. CDR3 region: CASSWDPIEGNTEAFF. The CDR3 DNA follows: TGCGCCAGCAGCTGGGACCCGATCGAGGGGAACACTGAAGCTTTCTTT.

The chain links TRBV4-1 to TRBJ1-5, with D perhaps TRBD1 (5 bases). The CDR3 runs to 19 residues. Looked up from germline, CDR1 is MGHRA and CDR2 is YSYEKL. The V gene lost 0 bases and the J gene lost 5 bases, with 23 bases spanning the gap. The CDR3, as DNA: TGCGCCAGCAGCCAAGAGGGATACCCATTGGGGGAGGGGTATCAGCCCCAGCATTTT. Protein product: CASSQEGYPLGEGYQPQHF.

The CDR3 DNA reads TGCGCCAGCAGCTTGGAGGGAGGGCAGAGAAATTCACCCCTCCACTTT. Translating it yields CASSLEGGQRNSPLHF. The V gene is TRBV5-1, the J gene TRBJ1-6; D remains unclear. CDR1 is SGHRS and CDR2 is YFSETQ in the germline V gene. V lost 0 bases to trimming and J lost 7 bases, with 14 bases between them. CDR3 length equals 16 residues.

This chain connects TRBV15 to TRBJ2-7, with 8 bases that match TRBD1. The CDR3 totals 15 residues. From germline, CDR1 is LNHNV and CDR2 YYDKDF (reference sequence). With 5 bases clipped from V and 3 bases from J, the junction kept 9 bases outside the gene matches. CDR3 coding DNA: TGTGCCACCAGCGCCGAGAGGACAGGGATCTACGAGCAGTACTTC. Its protein is CATSAERTGIYEQYF.

The rearrangement links TRBV28 to TRBJ2-7; tentative D call: TRBD2 (6 bases). CDR3 length: 14 amino acids. Deletions cut 1 base from V and 5 bases from J, with 12 bases between. CDR1 and CDR2 from the germline V gene are MDHEN and SYDVKM. The CDR3 here is CASSLLASVHEQYF. The CDR3 DNA follows: TGTGCCAGCAGTTTATTAGCTAGCGTCCACGAGCAGTACTTC.